The rows below give T cell receptor beta chains drawn from one sample of a study of Ad26.COV2.S vaccination and SARS-CoV-2 variants. The table came from immunoSEQ multiplex PCR; TCRdb's copy has only in-frame clones and leaves some out. Of 380,000 or so clones in the sample, 85% to 90% are singletons; the top ten hold around 5%. The specimen comprised peripheral blood, sampled in a trial of Ad26.COV2.S vaccine versus placebo. The receptors were sampled from a person between 18 and 65 years old who received the Ad26.COV2.S COVID-19 vaccine or a placebo. Each CDR3 is given without its conserved first and last residue. The D gene is left open where the match is weak. Clone size is shown for a subset of rows, as once, few, many or a class of expanded clone.

V,size,D,J,CDR3
TRBV11-2,once,.,TRBJ1-1,ASSLVWREAF
TRBV5-1,.,TRBD1,TRBJ2-7,ASSLGRWDRDSYEQY
TRBV2,.,.,TRBJ2-7,ASRMGPGRAYEQY
TRBV10-3,once,.,TRBJ2-2,AIKDGTNTGELF
TRBV28,.,.,TRBJ1-4,ASSFGILNLEPQEWALNEKLF
TRBV10-3,.,TRBD1,TRBJ1-1,AISGTGGAAF
TRBV28,.,.,TRBJ1-6,ASSFMSRGDSPLH
TRBV18,.,TRBD1,TRBJ1-5,ASSPDRGRNQPQH
TRBV28,.,.,TRBJ2-3,ASSLGGRTDTQY
TRBV7-2,.,.,TRBJ1-3,ASSLVDTSSGNTIY
TRBV11-3,.,.,TRBJ2-3,ASSLGVNGADTQY
TRBV2,.,.,TRBJ1-5,ASKGSSNQPQH
TRBV5-1,.,.,TRBJ2-7,ASSLAYDSYEQY
TRBV9,.,TRBD1,TRBJ1-1,ASSVSGTGGTEAF
TRBV19,.,TRBD2,TRBJ2-1,ASRGTSGEHNEQF
TRBV7-9,.,TRBD1,TRBJ1-1,ASKQGENTEAF
TRBV6-5,.,TRBD1,TRBJ1-4,ASRETGINEKLF
TRBV2,.,TRBD2,TRBJ2-1,ASRLAGGPYNEQF
TRBV2,once,.,TRBJ2-7,ASSDMRAEQY
TRBV19,.,TRBD1,TRBJ1-4,ASSLQGETNEKLF
TRBV7-2,.,TRBD1,TRBJ1-5,ASSARTGTNQPQH
TRBV28,.,.,TRBJ1-2,ASSSGPAGYT
TRBV7-8,many,TRBD1,TRBJ2-1,ASSLLGQGFEQF
TRBV10-3,.,TRBD1,TRBJ2-1,AISGDRDRTYNEQF
TRBV19,.,.,TRBJ1-4,ASSGQGPEKLF
TRBV6-5,.,TRBD1,TRBJ2-7,ASNRDRVYEQY
TRBV6-2/TRBV6-3,.,.,TRBJ2-7,ASSSPGRNGGYEQY
TRBV27,.,.,TRBJ1-1,ASSGQSGTEAF
TRBV9,.,.,TRBJ1-1,ASSTTGLPNTEAF
TRBV18,.,.,TRBJ1-6,ASSPPSAGNSPLH
TRBV6-1,.,.,TRBJ1-2,ASSEPGTTYGYT
TRBV28,.,.,TRBJ1-1,ASIPDTLNTEAF